This T cell receptor beta chain was obtained from a study of T cell repertoires in cytomegalovirus infection. Overall study: Public TCR beta signatures indicated both CMV infection and matching HLA type. Study conclusions and caveats: There were carriers of CMV plus the relevant HLA, and cumulative public TCR beta family frequency identified them. CMV-specific TCR beta clonotypes restricted by HLA-C dominated the ex vivo response.

Germline assignment: CDR1 MNHEY and CDR2 SVGAGI. The ends were cut back, 7 bases at V and 4 bases at J, with 16 bases in the middle. CDR3 length: 15 residues. In its sample, this clonotype was seen a few times. No antigen is known for it. One entry per CDR3 protein, called by TCRdb with MiXCR from the reads. The sample has roughly 81,000 distinct CDR3 sequences, 3.5% to 4.5% seen once. This chain connects TRBV6-5 to TRBJ2-2; D possibly corresponds to TRBD1 (7 bases). Material: PBMCs. This TCR came from a human donor in good health (CMV status not recorded). Some clones in this sample may be carry-over from other donors' samples. CDR3 in amino acids: CASIRGSGATGELFF. The CDR3 nucleotides are TGTGCCAGCATCAGGGGGTCGGGGGCCACCGGGGAGCTGTTTTTT.